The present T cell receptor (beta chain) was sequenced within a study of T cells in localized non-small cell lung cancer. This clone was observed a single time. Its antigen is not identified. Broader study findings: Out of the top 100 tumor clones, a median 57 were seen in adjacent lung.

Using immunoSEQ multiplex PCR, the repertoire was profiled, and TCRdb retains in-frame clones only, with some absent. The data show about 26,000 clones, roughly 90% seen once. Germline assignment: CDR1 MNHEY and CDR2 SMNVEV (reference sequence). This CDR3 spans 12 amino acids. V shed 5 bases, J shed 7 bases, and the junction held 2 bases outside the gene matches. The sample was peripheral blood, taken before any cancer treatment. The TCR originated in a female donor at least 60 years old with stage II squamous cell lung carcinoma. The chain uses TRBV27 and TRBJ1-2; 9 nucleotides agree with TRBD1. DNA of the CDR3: TGTGCCAGCAGTCCGACAGGGGGTGGCTACACCTTC. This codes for CASSPTGGGYTF.